Presented here are 20 T cell receptor beta chains from one specimen sequenced in a study of shared clonotypes between healthy human individuals. This table comes from immunoSEQ multiplex PCR, and its TCRdb copy is limited to in-frame clones, with some not included. The table records more than 150,000 clones, approximately 92% of them present only once. Sequencing input: naive CD4+ T cells sorted from blood. Subset given: CD45RA+ positively selected. All receptors derive from a woman aged 30 to 39 in good health.

The chain recombines TRBV29-1 with TRBJ1-3; D gene ambiguous. Germline loops: CDR1 SQVTM, CDR2 ANQGSEA. The CDR3 runs to 12 residues. The ends were cut back, 4 bases at V and 0 bases at J, with 4 bases in the middle. CDR3: CSVADSGNTIYF. CDR3 sequence (DNA): TGCAGCGTTGCAGACTCTGGAAACACCATATATTTT.

On this clone: Other DNA sequences from this sample encode an identical CDR3 as well. The genes are TRBV19 and TRBJ2-3; no clear D gene. The CDR3 is 12 amino acids. V lost 8 bases to trimming and J lost 1 base, with 7 bases between them. Germline V gives CDR1 LNHDA, CDR2 SQIVND (reference sequence). The CDR3 loop reads CASSTGTDTQYF. The CDR3 bases are TGTGCCAGTTCCACCGGCACAGATACGCAGTATTTT.

The chain couples TRBV28 to TRBJ1-5; TRBD1 might be the D (5 bases). This CDR3 is 15 amino acids long. CDR1 is MDHEN and CDR2 is SYDVKM in the germline V gene. V lost 3 bases to trimming and J lost 6 bases, with 15 bases between them. Written as DNA, the CDR3 is TGTGCCAGCAGTTTGGATCAGGGAGTGCCTCAGCCCCAGCATTTT. This encodes CASSLDQGVPQPQHF.

V usage is TRBV19 and J usage is TRBJ1-1; D is uncertain. The CDR3 covers 12 residues. V lost 6 bases and J lost 3, with 8 bases in between. CDR1 and CDR2 from the germline V gene are LNHDA and SQIVND (reference sequence). This chain's CDR3 is CASSPRDTEAFF. The CDR3 coding sequence is TGTGCCAGTAGCCCGCGGGACACTGAAGCTTTCTTT.

The gene calls are TRBV5-4 and TRBJ1-2; 9 bases align to TRBD1. In germline, CDR1 is SGHNT, CDR2 YYREEE (reference sequence). V lost 3 bases to trimming and J lost 5 bases; unmatched junction nucleotides: 5. The length of the CDR3 is 14 residues. The CDR3 sequence: CASSSSGTGYGYTF. The DNA for the CDR3 is TGTGCCAGCAGCTCTTCCGGGACAGGGTATGGCTACACCTTC.

V usage is TRBV28 and J usage is TRBJ1-5, with D unresolved. V shed 8 bases and J shed 4 bases, with 9 bases lying between them. This CDR3 contains 12 residues. The germline gives CDR1 MDHEN, CDR2 SYDVKM. CDR3 coding DNA: TGTGCCAGCTGGGGAGGGAATCAGCCCCAGCATTTT. Its translation: CASWGGNQPQHF.

This chain uses TRBV27 with TRBJ2-7; 9 nucleotides match TRBD2. Germline assignment: CDR1 MNHEY and CDR2 SMNVEV (reference sequence). V shed 5 bases, J shed 1 base, and the junction held 15 bases outside the gene matches. This CDR3 has 18 residues. The CDR3 sequence: CASSPPPRLAGFSYEQYF. CDR3 sequence (DNA): TGTGCCAGCAGTCCGCCTCCCCGCCTAGCGGGATTTTCCTACGAGCAGTACTTC.

The rearrangement links TRBV27 to TRBJ1-2, with no clear D. Germline V gene sequence: CDR1 MNHEY, CDR2 SMNVEV (reference sequence). The CDR3 loop spans 14 amino acids. The germline V and J ends were trimmed by 3 bases and 1 base, with 9 bases remaining between them. The CDR3 nucleotides are TGTGCCAGCAGTTTGAACGGAGATAACTATGGCTACACCTTC. It is translated as CASSLNGDNYGYTF.

The V and J genes are TRBV27 and TRBJ1-2; unclear D gene. The CDR3 totals 13 residues. Germline values: CDR1 MNHEY, CDR2 SMNVEV (reference sequence). V was shortened by 4 bases and J by 3 bases, with 9 bases between the two germline ends. CDR3 sequence reads: CASSYRTDYGYTF. The CDR3 nucleotides are TGTGCCAGCAGTTACCGCACAGACTATGGCTACACCTTC.

CDR3 residues: CASSSRTGRNEQFF. The CDR3 coding sequence is TGTGCCAGCAGCTCGAGGACAGGGCGCAATGAGCAGTTCTTC. The V gene is TRBV7-9, the J gene TRBJ2-1; 8 bases match TRBD1. CDR1 is SEHNR and CDR2 is FQNEAQ in the germline V gene (reference sequence). The CDR3 has 14 residues. The trim removed 4 bases at V and 6 bases at J, leaving 5 bases unmatched. The full variable domain, in which reference TRBV7-9 and TRBJ2-1 provide the parts outside the CDR3, is DTGVSQNPRHKITKRGQNVTFRCDPISEHNRLYWYRQTLGQGPEFLTYFQNEAQLEKSRLLSDRFSAERPKGSFSTLEIQRTEQGDSAMYLCASSSRTGRNEQFFGPGTRLTVL.

The chain carries TRBV18 and TRBJ2-3, with 11 positions matching TRBD2. The germline gives CDR1 KGHSH, CDR2 LQKENI. The CDR3 is made up of 16 amino acids. V trimming: 1 base; J trimming: 4 bases; junction bases outside the gene matches: 4. The CDR3 sequence is CASSPLLAGEADTQYF. The CDR3 DNA reads as TGTGCCAGCTCACCACTACTAGCGGGAGAAGCAGATACGCAGTATTTT. Combining the CDR3 with reference TRBV18 and TRBJ2-3 gives the whole variable domain NAGVMQNPRHLVRRRGQEARLRCSPMKGHSHVYWYRQLPEEGLKFMVYLQKENIIDESGMPKERFSAEFPKEGPSILRIQQVVRGDSAAYFCASSPLLAGEADTQYFGPGTRLTVL.

This chain connects TRBV5-1 to TRBJ2-5, with D maybe TRBD1 (5 bases). The V and J ends lost 1 base and 5 bases respectively, with 18 bases between them. This CDR3 has 16 amino acids. CDR1 is SGHRS and CDR2 is YFSETQ in the germline V gene. For the CDR3, the DNA is TGCGCCAGCAGCTTGCAGCCGGCAGGGATATCGGAGACCCAGTACTTC. It yields the protein CASSLQPAGISETQYF.

This clone has a handful of counts. The chain is built from TRBV5-4 and TRBJ1-1, with 9 bases aligning to TRBD1. Germline CDR1 and CDR2: SGHNT and YYREEE (reference sequence). This CDR3 has 12 amino acids. V shed 4 bases, J shed 9 bases, and the junction held 4 bases outside the gene matches. CDR3 nucleotide sequence: TGTGCCAGCAGCGGGAACAGGGGGCAAGCTTTCTTT. Protein sequence: CASSGNRGQAFF.

This rearrangement joins TRBV20-1 to TRBJ2-1; weak D call: TRBD2 (5 bases). CDR3 length: 10 amino acids. Germline loops: CDR1 DFQATT, CDR2 SNEGSKA (reference sequence). Trimming took off 4 bases at V and 12 bases at J, with 10 bases between the two ends. The CDR3 coding sequence is TGCAGTGCTATAGAAGAGGGGCAGTTCTTC. Translated: CSAIEEGQFF.

The chain joins TRBV30 to TRBJ2-1; 13 bases match TRBD2. Trimming took 2 bases from V and 4 from J; bases not matched to a gene: 5. The CDR3 spans 16 residues. Per the germline V gene, CDR1 is GTSNPN and CDR2 is SVGIG (reference sequence). CDR3 residues: CAWSPPGLAGYNEQFF. In DNA, the CDR3 is TGTGCCTGGAGTCCTCCGGGACTAGCGGGGTACAATGAGCAGTTCTTC.

The chain has TRBV18 and TRBJ2-5, with D possibly being TRBD2 (5 bases). Between the trimmed V and J ends, which lost 0 bases and 5 bases, there was a span of 10 bases. The CDR3 length is 14 residues. Germline CDR1 is KGHSH and CDR2 is LQKENI. The CDR3 sequence: CASSPPFPGETQYF. The CDR3 nucleotides read TGTGCCAGCTCACCACCGTTCCCGGGGGAGACCCAGTACTTC.

The chain joins TRBV28 to TRBJ1-5; D remains unclear. Germline loops: CDR1 MDHEN, CDR2 SYDVKM. This CDR3 has 16 amino acids. V lost 3 bases, J lost 2 bases, and 14 bases lay in between. Here the CDR3 reads CASSFRSSRGNQPQHF. The CDR3 region has the DNA TGTGCCAGCAGTTTTCGTTCTTCACGAGGCAATCAGCCCCAGCATTTT.

The chain has TRBV6-5 and TRBJ2-5; no reliable D call. The DNA end is a closer match to TRBJ2-7, so the J assignment may be wrong. CDR3 size: 15 residues. Germline CDR1 is MNHEY and CDR2 is SVGAGI. The CDR3 protein is CASRFRRFSSYEQYF. The CDR3, as DNA: TGTGCCAGCAGATTCCGACGTTTTTCGTCCTACGAGCAGTACTTC.

This rearrangement joins TRBV28 to TRBJ2-7, with 7 nucleotides matching TRBD1. This CDR3 comprises 13 residues. Per the germline V gene, CDR1 is MDHEN and CDR2 is SYDVKM. Losses at the gene ends were 6 bases for V and 7 bases for J; bases not matched to a gene: 9. The CDR3 DNA sequence: TGTGCCAGCAGCACCACAGGGGTTGGAGAGCAGTACTTC. This codes for CASSTTGVGEQYF.

CDR3 sequence reads: CASSLTGTDTEAFF. The DNA of the CDR3 is TGTGCCAGCTCCCTAACAGGGACGGACACTGAAGCTTTCTTT. This chain joins TRBV18 and TRBJ1-1; D is perhaps TRBD1 (6 bases). Germline CDR1 reads KGHSH; CDR2 reads LQKENI. The length of the CDR3 is 14 residues. V lost 6 bases, J lost 3 bases, and 14 bases lay in between.